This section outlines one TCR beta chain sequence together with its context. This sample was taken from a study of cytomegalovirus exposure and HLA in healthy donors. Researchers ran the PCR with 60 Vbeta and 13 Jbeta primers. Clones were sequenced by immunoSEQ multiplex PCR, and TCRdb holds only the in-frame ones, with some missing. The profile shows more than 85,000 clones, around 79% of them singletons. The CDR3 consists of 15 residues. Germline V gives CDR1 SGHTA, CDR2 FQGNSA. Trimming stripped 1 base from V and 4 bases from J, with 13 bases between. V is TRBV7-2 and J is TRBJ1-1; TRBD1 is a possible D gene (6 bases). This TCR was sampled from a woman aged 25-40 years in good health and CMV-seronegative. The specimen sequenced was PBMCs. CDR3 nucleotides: TGTGCCAGCAGCTTAGTTTTGGGGGCAGGCACTGAAGCTTTCTTT. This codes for CASSLVLGAGTEAFF.